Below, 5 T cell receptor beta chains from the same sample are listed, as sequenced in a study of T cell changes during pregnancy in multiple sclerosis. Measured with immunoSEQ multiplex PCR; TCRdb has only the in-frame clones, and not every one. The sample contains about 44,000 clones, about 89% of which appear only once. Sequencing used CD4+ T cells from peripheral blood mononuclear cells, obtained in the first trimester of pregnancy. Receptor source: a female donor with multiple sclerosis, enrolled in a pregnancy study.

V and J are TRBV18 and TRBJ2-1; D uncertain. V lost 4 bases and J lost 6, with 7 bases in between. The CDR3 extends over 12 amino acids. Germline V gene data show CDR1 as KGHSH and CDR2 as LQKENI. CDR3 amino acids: CASSHYSNEQFF. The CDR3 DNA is TGTGCCAGCTCACATTATAGCAATGAGCAGTTCTTC.

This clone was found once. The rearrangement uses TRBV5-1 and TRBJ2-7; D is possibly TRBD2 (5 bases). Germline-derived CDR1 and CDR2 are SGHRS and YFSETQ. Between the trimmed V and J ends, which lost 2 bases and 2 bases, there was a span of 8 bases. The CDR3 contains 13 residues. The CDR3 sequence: CASSFDGAYEQYF. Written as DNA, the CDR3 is TGCGCCAGCAGCTTCGACGGGGCCTACGAGCAGTACTTC.

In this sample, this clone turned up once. CDR3 sequence: CASRLPGQAPNPYGYTF. For the CDR3, the DNA is TGTGCAAGTCGTTTACCGGGACAGGCTCCTAACCCCTATGGCTACACCTTC. The J gene is TRBJ1-2, the V gene TRBV12-2; the table's D call, TRBD1, was not checked against the DNA. TRBV12-2 is deemed a pseudogene. This CDR3 has 17 residues.

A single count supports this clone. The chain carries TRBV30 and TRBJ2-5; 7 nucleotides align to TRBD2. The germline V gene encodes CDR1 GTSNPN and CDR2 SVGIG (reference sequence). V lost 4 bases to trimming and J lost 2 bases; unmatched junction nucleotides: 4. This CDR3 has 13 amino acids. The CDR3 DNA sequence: TGTGCCTGGACTAGCGGAGCTCAAGAGACCCAGTACTTC. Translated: CAWTSGAQETQYF.

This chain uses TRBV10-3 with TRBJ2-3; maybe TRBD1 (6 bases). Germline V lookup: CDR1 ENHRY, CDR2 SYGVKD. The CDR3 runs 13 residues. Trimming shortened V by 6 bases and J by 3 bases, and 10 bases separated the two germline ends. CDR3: CAIRAGATDTQYF. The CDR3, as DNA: TGTGCCATCAGGGCAGGGGCGACAGATACGCAGTATTTT.